The 26 T cell receptor beta chains presented below share a single source sample, sequenced in a study of vaccination effects on CD4 cells after COVID-19. Viral peptide pool expansion of antigen-specific CD4+ T cells preceded sequencing in the ViraFEST assay. Researchers isolated CD4+ T cells once roughly nine days of culture had elapsed. Their recognized antigens are unknown. Sequencing used immunoSEQ multiplex PCR; TCRdb keeps in-frame clones, though not all of them. The top ten clones hold around 1.5% of a sample with tens of thousands of clones, about 70% of them seen once. This material consisted of CD4+ T cells from PBMCs cultured with HCoV-229E spike peptides, taken before COVID-19 vaccination. These receptors were collected from a human donor who received a COVID-19 vaccine.

The chain links TRBV5-1 to TRBJ1-1, with D possibly matching TRBD1 (5 bases). Germline loops: CDR1 SGHRS, CDR2 YFSETQ. The CDR3 length is 13 residues. V lost 5 bases, J lost 0 bases, and 8 bases lay in between. The CDR3 DNA reads as TGCGCCAGCAGGGGACGGCTGAACACTGAAGCTTTCTTT. It encodes CASRGRLNTEAFF.

CDR3 region: CASSLGQGEETQYF. The CDR3 nucleotides read TGCGCCAGCAGCTTAGGACAGGGGGAAGAGACCCAGTACTTC. V is TRBV5-1 and J is TRBJ2-5; 10 bases map to TRBD1. V shed 2 bases, J shed 3 bases, and the junction held 1 base outside the gene matches. The CDR3 length is 14 residues. CDR1 is SGHRS and CDR2 is YFSETQ in the germline V gene.

This clone was found a few times. CDR3 in amino acids: CASSRGTYDEKLFF. CDR3 DNA: TGTGCCAGCAGTCGCGGGACATATGATGAAAAACTGTTTTTT. The rearrangement links TRBV6-5 to TRBJ1-4, with D possibly matching TRBD1 (6 bases). Trimming removed 5 bases from V and 6 bases from J, with 13 bases in between. The CDR3 contains 14 residues. Germline V gives CDR1 MNHEY, CDR2 SVGAGI.

The chain carries TRBV28 and TRBJ1-1; D gene uncertain. V lost 2 bases to trimming and J lost 6 bases, with 7 bases between them. CDR1 MDHEN and CDR2 SYDVKM come from the germline V gene. The CDR3 is made up of 12 amino acids. CDR3 bases: TGTGCCAGCAGTTTAGGGGTCGCTGAAGCTTTCTTT. Its translation: CASSLGVAEAFF.

This chain uses TRBV15 with TRBJ1-1, with D possibly TRBD1 on 5 matching bases. Per the germline V gene, CDR1 is LNHNV and CDR2 is YYDKDF (reference sequence). This CDR3 is built from 15 residues. Trimming took 5 bases from V and 3 from J, leaving 16 bases between them. This chain's CDR3 is CATSPRAGSHTEAFF. In DNA form, the CDR3 reads TGTGCCACCAGCCCCAGGGCGGGGTCGCACACTGAAGCTTTCTTT.

The rearrangement links TRBV5-1 to TRBJ2-1; 8 bases are a match to TRBD1. CDR1 is SGHRS and CDR2 is YFSETQ in the germline V gene. After removal of 4 bases from V and 1 base from J, the junction contained 7 bases not matched to a gene. The CDR3 runs 16 residues. The CDR3 nucleotides are TGCGCCAGCAGCAAGTCAGGGGGCGCGTCCTACAATGAGCAGTTCTTC. Amino acids: CASSKSGGASYNEQFF.

This sequence joins TRBV2 and TRBJ1-4, with no clear D. This CDR3 contains 13 residues. The germline V gene encodes CDR1 SNHLY and CDR2 FYNNEI. With 7 bases removed from V and 3 bases from J, the gap between germline ends came to 9 bases. The CDR3 reads CASMIQANEKLFF. CDR3 coding DNA: TGTGCCAGCATGATACAAGCTAATGAAAAACTGTTTTTT.

The chain joins TRBV6-5 to TRBJ2-3; D might be TRBD1 (6 bases). V lost 10 bases and J 1 base, leaving 12 bases between the germline ends. The CDR3 extends over 13 amino acids. CDR1 is MNHEY and CDR2 is SVGAGI in the germline V gene. The CDR3 region has the DNA TGTGCCACCAAGAAGGGGGGCACAGATACGCAGTATTTT. This gives the protein CATKKGGTDTQYF.

The count of this clone is one. The chain carries TRBV5-8 and TRBJ1-5; 9 bases fit TRBD1. V lost 2 bases to trimming and J lost 0 bases; unmatched junction nucleotides: 3. The CDR3 is 16 amino acids. Germline assignment: CDR1 SGHTS and CDR2 YDEGEE. CDR3 sequence (DNA): TGTGCCAGCAGCTTTGGGACAGGGCATAGCAATCAGCCCCAGCATTTT. Translation: CASSFGTGHSNQPQHF.

V gene TRBV27 combines with J gene TRBJ1-3; D may be TRBD1 (5 bases). The CDR3 is 18 amino acids. CDR1 and CDR2 (germline): MNHEY, SMNVEV (reference sequence). Trimming removed 8 bases at V and 4 bases at J, with 27 bases between. The CDR3 region has the DNA TGTGCCAGCGATTTAGGGGTCCGGGGGTCGTTCTCCGGAAACACCATATATTTT. It encodes CASDLGVRGSFSGNTIYF.

The chain couples TRBV12-3 or TRBV12-4 to TRBJ2-1; D gene uncertain. Trimming took off 8 bases at V and 5 bases at J, with 7 bases between the two ends. The CDR3 consists of 11 residues. The CDR3 DNA reads as TGTGCCAGCGGCCGGGACAATGAGCAGTTCTTC. It yields the protein CASGRDNEQFF.

The V gene is TRBV11-1, the J gene TRBJ2-3; the match to TRBD2 covers 7 bases. This CDR3 is built from 15 residues. J was trimmed by 0 bases and V by 7 bases; bases with no gene match: 7. Germline V gives CDR1 SGHAT, CDR2 FQDESV (reference sequence). The CDR3 DNA is TGTGCCAGCAAGTTTAGGCGGGGGAGCACAGATACGCAGTATTTT. It yields the protein CASKFRRGSTDTQYF. Using reference TRBV11-1 and TRBJ2-3 for the parts outside the CDR3, the full variable domain is EAEVAQSPRYKITEKSQAVAFWCDPISGHATLYWYRQILGQGPELLVQFQDESVVDDSQLPKDRFSAERLKGVDSTLKIQPAELGDSAMYLCASKFRRGSTDTQYFGPGTRLTVL.

The chain links TRBV12-3 or TRBV12-4 to TRBJ1-2, with D possibly being TRBD1 (5 bases). With 8 bases removed from V and 8 bases from J, the gap between germline ends came to 12 bases. The CDR3 sequence is 11 residues long. CDR3 loop: CASGYAGGYTF. As DNA, the CDR3 is TGTGCCAGCGGCTATGCAGGGGGCTACACCTTC.

The chain carries TRBV5-1 and TRBJ2-1; D is perhaps TRBD1 or TRBD2 (5 bases each). V lost 1 base to trimming and J lost 0 bases, with 8 bases between them. This CDR3 comprises 15 residues. Per the germline V gene, CDR1 is SGHRS and CDR2 is YFSETQ. The CDR3 reads CASSLTGRSYNEQFF. The CDR3 nucleotides are TGCGCCAGCAGCTTGACGGGGCGCTCCTACAATGAGCAGTTCTTC.

The rearrangement joins TRBV18 to TRBJ1-2; TRBD1 aligns across 7 bases. The germline V gene encodes CDR1 KGHSH and CDR2 LQKENI. V trimming: 3 bases; J trimming: 5 bases; junction bases outside the gene matches: 9. The CDR3 covers 15 residues. This CDR3 reads CASSPPTGTAYGYTF. CDR3 nucleotides: TGTGCCAGCTCACCCCCTACCGGGACAGCATATGGCTACACCTTC. The full variable domain, rest sourced from reference TRBV18 and TRBJ1-2, is NAGVMQNPRHLVRRRGQEARLRCSPMKGHSHVYWYRQLPEEGLKFMVYLQKENIIDESGMPKERFSAEFPKEGPSILRIQQVVRGDSAAYFCASSPPTGTAYGYTFGSGTRLTVV.

V usage is TRBV10-3 and J usage is TRBJ1-4; D uncertain. The CDR3 runs to 13 residues. The germline gives CDR1 ENHRY, CDR2 SYGVKD. V was shortened by 11 bases and J by 5 bases, with 15 bases between the two germline ends. CDR3 residues: CASAKTVNEKLFF. The CDR3 DNA sequence: TGTGCCTCGGCGAAGACTGTGAATGAAAAACTGTTTTTT.

The CDR3 nucleotides read TGTGCCAGCAGCCGGGACTACGAAGAGACCCAGTACTTC. Translated, it gives CASSRDYEETQYF. The chain carries TRBV7-8 and TRBJ2-5; 7 bases agree with TRBD2. CDR3 length: 13 amino acids. The trim removed 5 bases at V and 3 bases at J, leaving 3 bases unmatched. Germline CDR1 reads SGHVS; CDR2 reads FQNEAQ.

The CDR3 DNA sequence: TGTGCCAGCAGTGAACTCTCGTATGGCTACACCTTC. Translating it yields CASSELSYGYTF. V usage is TRBV6-1 and J usage is TRBJ1-2, with unresolved D. Trimming shortened V by 2 bases and J by 5 bases, and 6 bases separated the two germline ends. CDR1 MNHNS and CDR2 SASEGT come from the germline V gene. The CDR3 is 12 residues long.

The chain recombines TRBV15 with TRBJ2-1, with 9 positions matching TRBD1. V lost 1 base, J lost 2 bases, and 0 bases stayed unmatched. The CDR3 has 15 amino acids. CDR1 LNHNV and CDR2 YYDKDF come from the germline V gene (reference sequence). CDR3 region: CATSRGQGAYNEQFF. The CDR3 nucleotides are TGTGCCACCAGCAGAGGACAGGGGGCCTACAATGAGCAGTTCTTC.

This rearrangement joins TRBV7-9 to TRBJ2-3, with D perhaps TRBD2 (6 bases). The CDR3 is 13 amino acids. Germline V gene data show CDR1 as SEHNR and CDR2 as FQNEAQ (reference sequence). The CDR3 spells CAEGNLRTDTQYF. The CDR3 nucleotides read TGTGCGGAGGGAAACTTGCGCACAGATACGCAGTATTTT. The full variable domain, in which reference TRBV7-9 and TRBJ2-3 provide the parts outside the CDR3, is DTGVSQNPRHKITKRGQNVTFRCDPISEHNRLYWYRQTLGQGPEFLTYFQNEAQLEKSRLLSDRFSAERPKGSFSTLEIQRTEQGDSAMYLCAEGNLRTDTQYFGPGTRLTVL.

The CDR3 coding sequence is TGTGCCACCAGTGATCCGCGGTCCCCGAACACTGAAGCTTTCTTT. Translating gives CATSDPRSPNTEAFF. The chain recombines TRBV24-1 with TRBJ1-1; D uncertain. The germline V gene encodes CDR1 KGHDR and CDR2 SFDVKD. The CDR3 is 15 amino acids. The V gene lost 3 bases and the J gene lost 1 base, with 11 bases spanning the gap.

The CDR3 bases are TGTGCCAGCGGCCCTCATAGCAATCAGCCCCAGCATTTT. This codes for CASGPHSNQPQHF. This chain uses TRBV28 with TRBJ1-5; D not resolved. Trimming removed 8 bases from V and 0 bases from J, with 8 bases in between. There are 13 residues in the CDR3. Germline V lookup: CDR1 MDHEN, CDR2 SYDVKM.

The chain couples TRBV18 to TRBJ1-2; D is possibly TRBD1 (5 bases). The CDR3 is 16 amino acids. Germline V gives CDR1 KGHSH, CDR2 LQKENI. Trimming cost V 3 bases and J 2 bases, with 16 bases left between them. The CDR3 loop reads CASSPGLPEGNYGYTF. For the CDR3, the DNA is TGTGCCAGCTCACCGGGACTCCCGGAGGGGAACTATGGCTACACCTTC.

This chain joins TRBV12-3 or TRBV12-4 and TRBJ2-5; no reliable D call. V was trimmed by 5 bases and J by 5 bases, leaving 9 bases between them. The CDR3 runs to 12 residues. Here the CDR3 DNA reads TGTGCCAGCAGTGCCTTATTGGAGACCCAGTACTTC. Protein sequence: CASSALLETQYF.

The rearrangement joins TRBV24-1 to TRBJ1-1; perhaps TRBD1 as D (5 bases). CDR1 is KGHDR and CDR2 is SFDVKD in the germline V gene. V lost 4 bases and J 4 bases, leaving 12 bases between the germline ends. This CDR3 region has 14 residues. The CDR3: CATSEGTGGTEAFF. Here the CDR3 DNA reads TGTGCCACCAGTGAGGGGACGGGAGGCACTGAAGCTTTCTTT.

The CDR3 DNA reads as TGCGCCAGCCCCAGTTCATCGGTTCAAAGTCGGGCCAACGTCCTGACTTTC. Its translation is CASPSSSVQSRANVLTF. The gene calls are TRBV5-1 and TRBJ2-6; no clear D. With 7 bases removed from V and 5 bases from J, the gap between germline ends came to 22 bases. Germline CDR1 is SGHRS and CDR2 is YFSETQ. The CDR3 consists of 17 residues.